The sequence of this TCR beta chain was determined in a study of cytotoxic CD8 clonotypes in ibrutinib-treated CLL. Trimming removed 3 bases at V and 7 bases at J, with 16 bases between. Germline CDR1 is SGDLS and CDR2 is YYNGEE. The CDR3 contains 14 residues. Produced via immunoSEQ multiplex PCR; TCRdb's table is partial and in-frame only. Here the sample spans roughly 220,000 clones, about 75% being singletons. Specimen: PBMCs, collected after 12 months of ibrutinib treatment. The sequence was collected from a human donor with chronic lymphocytic leukemia. This sequence joins TRBV9 and TRBJ2-5, with D perhaps TRBD2 (5 bases). CDR3 amino acids: CASSGLEVRGTQYF. The DNA for the CDR3 is TGTGCCAGCAGCGGCCTGGAGGTTCGGGGGACCCAGTACTTC.